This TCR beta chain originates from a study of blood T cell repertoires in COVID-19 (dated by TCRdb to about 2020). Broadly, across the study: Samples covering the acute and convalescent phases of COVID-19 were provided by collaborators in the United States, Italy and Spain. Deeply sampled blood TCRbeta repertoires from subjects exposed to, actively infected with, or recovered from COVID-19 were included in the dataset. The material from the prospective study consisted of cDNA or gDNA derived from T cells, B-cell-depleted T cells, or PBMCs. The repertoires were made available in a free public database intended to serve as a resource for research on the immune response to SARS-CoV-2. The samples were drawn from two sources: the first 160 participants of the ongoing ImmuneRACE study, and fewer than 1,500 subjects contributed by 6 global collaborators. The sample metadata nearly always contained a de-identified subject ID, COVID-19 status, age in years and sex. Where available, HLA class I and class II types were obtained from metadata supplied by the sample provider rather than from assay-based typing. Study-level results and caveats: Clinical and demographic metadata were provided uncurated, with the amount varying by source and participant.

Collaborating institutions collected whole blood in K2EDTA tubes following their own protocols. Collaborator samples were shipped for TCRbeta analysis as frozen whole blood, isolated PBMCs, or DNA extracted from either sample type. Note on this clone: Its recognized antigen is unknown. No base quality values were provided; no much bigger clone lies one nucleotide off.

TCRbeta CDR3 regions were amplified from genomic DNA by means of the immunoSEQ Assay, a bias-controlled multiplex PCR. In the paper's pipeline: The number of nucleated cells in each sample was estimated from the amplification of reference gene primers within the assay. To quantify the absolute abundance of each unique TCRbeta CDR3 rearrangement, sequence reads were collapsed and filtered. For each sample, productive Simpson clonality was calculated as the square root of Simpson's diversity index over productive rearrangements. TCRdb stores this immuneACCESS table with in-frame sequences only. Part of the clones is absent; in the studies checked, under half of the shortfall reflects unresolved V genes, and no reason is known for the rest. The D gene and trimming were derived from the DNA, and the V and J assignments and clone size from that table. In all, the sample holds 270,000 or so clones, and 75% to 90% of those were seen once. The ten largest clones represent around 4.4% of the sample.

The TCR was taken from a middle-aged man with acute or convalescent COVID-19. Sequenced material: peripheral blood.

The CDR3 protein is CASSLWQGAEKLFF. The nucleotide sequence reads as follows: TGTGCCAGCAGCTTATGGCAGGGGGCTGAAAAACTGTTTTTT. The chain uses TRBV7-2 and TRBJ1-4; the central 8 bases match TRBD1. The germline V end is reduced by 2 bases and the J end by 7 bases; junction bases left unmatched: 3. From the cysteine through the phenylalanine, the CDR3 covers 14 amino acids. The retained sequence is limited to the CDR3, 42 bases, with the frame set at the first base. CDR1 and CDR2 are drawn from the germline V gene: SGHTA, FQGNSA.